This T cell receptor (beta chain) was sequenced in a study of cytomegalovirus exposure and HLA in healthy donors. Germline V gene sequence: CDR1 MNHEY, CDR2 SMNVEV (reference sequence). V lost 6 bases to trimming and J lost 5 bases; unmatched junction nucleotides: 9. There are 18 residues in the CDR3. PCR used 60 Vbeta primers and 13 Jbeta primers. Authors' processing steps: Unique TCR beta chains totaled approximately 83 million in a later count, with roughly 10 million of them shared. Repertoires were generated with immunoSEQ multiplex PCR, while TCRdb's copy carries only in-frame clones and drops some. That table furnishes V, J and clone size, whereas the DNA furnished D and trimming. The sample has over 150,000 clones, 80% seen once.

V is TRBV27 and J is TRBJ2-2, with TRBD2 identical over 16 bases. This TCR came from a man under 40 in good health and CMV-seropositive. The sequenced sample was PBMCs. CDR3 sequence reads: CASRQPGLAGGGTGELFF. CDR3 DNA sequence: TGTGCCAGCAGGCAGCCGGGACTAGCGGGAGGGGGGACCGGGGAGCTGTTTTTT.